A single sample gave rise to the 13 T cell receptor beta chains below, sequenced in a study of blood T cell repertoires in COVID-19. Clones were sequenced by immunoSEQ multiplex PCR, and TCRdb holds only the in-frame ones, with some missing. Of hundreds of thousands of clones in the sample, 75% to 90% were seen once. The sequenced sample was peripheral blood. The receptor source for this set is a man in his forties or fifties with acute or convalescent COVID-19.

This clone came up once. The gene calls are TRBV5-1 and TRBJ2-7, with TRBD2 matching 8 bases. J gave up 5 bases and V 4 bases, and 5 bases lay outside the gene matches. Germline V CDR1 and CDR2: SGHRS, YFSETQ. The CDR3 runs 13 residues. The CDR3 nucleotides read TGCGCCAGCAGCCGGGGGGGTTCCCACGAGCAGTACTTC. It yields the protein CASSRGGSHEQYF. Variable domain in full (rest from reference TRBV5-1 and TRBJ2-7): KAGVTQTPRYLIKTRGQQVTLSCSPISGHRSVSWYQQTPGQGLQFLFEYFSETQRNKGNFPGRFSGRQFSNSRSEMNVSTLELGDSALYLCASSRGGSHEQYFGPGTRLTVT.

This chain links TRBV24-1 with TRBJ2-3, with TRBD1 matching over 9 bases. The CDR3 totals 13 residues. V shed 10 bases, J shed 2 bases, and the junction held 3 bases outside the gene matches. Germline CDR1 reads KGHDR; CDR2 reads SFDVKD. The CDR3 bases are TGTGCCACAGGGACAGGGTCCACAGATACGCAGTATTTT. This translates into CATGTGSTDTQYF.

The chain links TRBV27 to TRBJ1-6; 8 nucleotides line up with TRBD1. CDR3 length equals 14 residues. V shed 5 bases and J 9 bases; nucleotides not matched to a gene: 6. Per the germline V gene, CDR1 is MNHEY and CDR2 is SMNVEV (reference sequence). CDR3 amino acids: CASSPGQGGSPLHF. CDR3 nucleotide sequence: TGTGCCAGCAGTCCAGGACAGGGTGGTTCACCCCTCCACTTT.

This clone was seen once. The V call is TRBV7-2, the J call TRBJ1-1; D is unclear. V gave up 1 base and J gave up 1 base, with 13 bases separating them. The CDR3 is made up of 16 amino acids. The V gene's germline CDR1 is SGHTA and CDR2 FQGNSA. The CDR3 DNA follows: TGTGCCAGCAGCTTAGTCTCCTCGTACAAGAACACTGAAGCTTTCTTT. This sequence encodes CASSLVSSYKNTEAFF. Looking up the rest from reference TRBV7-2 and TRBJ1-1 gives the full variable domain: GAGVSQSPSNKVTEKGKDVELRCDPISGHTALYWYRQSLGQGLEFLIYFQGNSAPDKSGLPSDRFSAERTGGSVSTLTIQRTQQEDSAVYLCASSLVSSYKNTEAFFGQGTRLTVV.

The J gene is TRBJ2-1, the V gene TRBV5-1, with 8 bases matching TRBD2. With V trimmed by 0 bases and J by 9 bases, 14 bases remained unmatched. CDR1 and CDR2 from the germline V gene are SGHRS and YFSETQ. The length of the CDR3 is 17 residues. The CDR3 DNA sequence: TGCGCCAGCAGCTTGGCCGGTCTAGGAGCGGGAGAGAGTGAGCAGTTCTTC. This translates into CASSLAGLGAGESEQFF.

The chain recombines TRBV9 with TRBJ2-1; D possibly corresponds to TRBD2 (6 bases). V lost 2 bases and J 3 bases, leaving 12 bases between the germline ends. This CDR3 is 15 amino acids long. Germline CDR1 is SGDLS and CDR2 is YYNGEE. CDR3 in DNA: TGTGCCAGCAGCGTCAAGCTCGGGGGCTACAATGAGCAGTTCTTC. As protein: CASSVKLGGYNEQFF.

The chain uses TRBV29-1 and TRBJ2-3, with 14 positions matching TRBD2. Germline CDR1 is SQVTM and CDR2 is ANQGSEA. The V gene end was trimmed by 6 bases and the J gene end by 5 bases; junction bases not matched to a gene: 4. This CDR3 region has 14 residues. CDR3 bases: TGCAGCGTGGGACTAGCGGGAGTTGTAGATACGCAGTATTTT. Translating gives CSVGLAGVVDTQYF.

J is TRBJ1-2 and V is TRBV7-8; tentative D call: TRBD1 (6 bases). The CDR3 consists of 15 residues. Germline CDR1 SGHVS, CDR2 FQNEAQ. The germline V and J ends were trimmed by 5 bases and 4 bases, with 17 bases remaining between them. DNA for the CDR3: TGTGCCAGCAGCCCCCGGGAAGGGGGTAGCTATGGCTACACCTTC. This encodes CASSPREGGSYGYTF.

The gene calls are TRBV19 and TRBJ1-5, with a weak D call TRBD1 (6 bases). Germline assignment: CDR1 LNHDA and CDR2 SQIVND (reference sequence). The V and J ends lost 2 bases and 0 bases respectively, with 11 bases between them. The length of the CDR3 is 16 residues. CDR3 DNA sequence: TGTGCCAGTAGTATAATCAGGGGTTATAGCAATCAGCCCCAGCATTTT. Encoded protein: CASSIIRGYSNQPQHF.

The genes are TRBV7-2 and TRBJ2-1; 10 bases map to TRBD2. With V trimmed by 5 bases and J by 2 bases, 3 bases remained unmatched. The germline CDR1 and CDR2 sequences are SGHTA and FQGNSA. The CDR3 has 15 amino acids. For the CDR3, the DNA is TGTGCCAGCAGCCTAGGACTAGCGGCCTACAATGAGCAGTTCTTC. Amino acid sequence: CASSLGLAAYNEQFF.

The rearrangement links TRBV19 to TRBJ2-1, with 8 bases lining up with TRBD1. The germline gives CDR1 LNHDA, CDR2 SQIVND (reference sequence). J was trimmed by 4 bases and V by 5 bases; bases with no gene match: 4. The CDR3 extends over 14 amino acids. The CDR3 loop reads CASSWGQDYNEQFF. CDR3 nucleotide sequence: TGTGCCAGTAGTTGGGGACAGGATTACAATGAGCAGTTCTTC.

This chain uses TRBV19 with TRBJ1-1, with unresolved D. Deletions cut 5 bases from V and 0 bases from J, with 7 bases between. The CDR3 length is 13 residues. Germline values: CDR1 LNHDA, CDR2 SQIVND (reference sequence). The chain's CDR3 is CASSEGMNTEAFF. The CDR3 coding sequence is TGTGCCAGTAGTGAGGGCATGAACACTGAAGCTTTCTTT.

This clone was observed a single time. The chain combines TRBV19 with TRBJ1-1, with a weak D call TRBD1 (6 bases). Germline CDR1 is LNHDA and CDR2 is SQIVND (reference sequence). V was cut by 3 bases and J by 2 bases, with 22 bases left in between. This CDR3 contains 18 residues. The CDR3 loop is CASSIQWGLGLSNTEAFF. CDR3 DNA sequence: TGTGCCAGTAGTATCCAATGGGGGCTGGGGTTAAGTAACACTGAAGCTTTCTTT.